The text below deals with one T cell receptor (beta chain). These data originate in a study of blood T cell repertoires in COVID-19. The wider study: Some COVID-19 samples were acute and others convalescent; all came from the United States, Italy and Spain. T cells, B-cell-depleted T cells, or PBMCs provided the cDNA or gDNA that served as material.

Authors' analysis steps: Researchers report that nucleated cell counts were estimated from reference gene primer amplification. Some clones are missing from TCRdb's copy, which holds only in-frame ones; the method was immunoSEQ multiplex PCR. V and J calls and clone size come straight from that table; D and trimming were deduced from the DNA. This table holds fewer than 250,000 clones, around 90% found once. One Seattle source followed patients from active infection through their disease course. Between the trimmed V and J ends, which lost 4 bases and 3 bases, there was a span of 10 bases. The CDR3 runs to 13 residues. The germline CDR1 and CDR2 sequences are SQVTM and ANQGSEA.

The TCR was taken from a man aged 55-75 years with COVID-19, enrolled during active disease. The sample consisted of peripheral blood. The chain is built from TRBV29-1 and TRBJ1-5; D perhaps matches TRBD1 (5 bases). CDR3 sequence reads: CSVVLGVNQPQHF. As DNA, the CDR3 is TGCAGCGTTGTTTTAGGGGTCAATCAGCCCCAGCATTTT.